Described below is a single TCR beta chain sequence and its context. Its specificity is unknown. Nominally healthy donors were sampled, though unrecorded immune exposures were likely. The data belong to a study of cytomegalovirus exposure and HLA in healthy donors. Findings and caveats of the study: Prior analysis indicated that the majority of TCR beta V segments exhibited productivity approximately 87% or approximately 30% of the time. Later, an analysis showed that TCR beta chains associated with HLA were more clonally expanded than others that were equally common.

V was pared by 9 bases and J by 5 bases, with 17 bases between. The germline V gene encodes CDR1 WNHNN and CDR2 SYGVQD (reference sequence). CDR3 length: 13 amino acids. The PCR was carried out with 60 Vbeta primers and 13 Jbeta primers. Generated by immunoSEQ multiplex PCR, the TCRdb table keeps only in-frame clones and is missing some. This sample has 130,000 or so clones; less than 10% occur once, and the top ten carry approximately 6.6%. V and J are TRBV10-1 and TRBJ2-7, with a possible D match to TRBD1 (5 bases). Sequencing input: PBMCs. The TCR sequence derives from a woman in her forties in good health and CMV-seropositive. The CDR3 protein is CARSDIEVHEQYF. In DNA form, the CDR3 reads TGCGCCAGGTCGGACATAGAGGTCCACGAGCAGTACTTC.